This T cell receptor (beta chain) appears in the sequencing data of a study of T cells after yellow fever vaccination. This clonotype has a handful of counts. Template switching with 5'RACE generated the TCR cDNA and added a universal primer site and UMIs. Each CDR3 protein gets one entry after TCRdb re-called the 5' RACE reads with MiXCR. The sample contains 350,000 to 450,000 distinct CDR3 sequences, roughly 20% of which appear only once. Between the trimmed V and J ends, which lost 5 bases and 9 bases, there was a span of 8 bases. From germline, CDR1 is SGHTA and CDR2 FQGNSA. CDR3 size: 12 residues.

The sample here was PBMCs, taken before the yellow fever booster vaccination. The chain recombines TRBV7-2 with TRBJ1-6; perhaps TRBD1 as D (5 bases). The source of this sequence is a man between 18 and 29 years old who received the YFV17D yellow fever vaccine. This CDR3 reads CASSGGVSPLHF. DNA for the CDR3: TGTGCCAGCAGCGGGGGGGTTTCACCCCTCCACTTT.